Listed below are T cell receptor beta chains from one sample, sequenced in a study of blood T cell repertoires in COVID-19. The protocol was immunoSEQ multiplex PCR, while the TCRdb copy is restricted to in-frame clones and leaves out a portion. Of about 45,000 clones in the sample, roughly 84% were seen once. The sequencing input was peripheral blood. These receptors came from a woman of 80 years or more with acute or convalescent COVID-19. The CDR3 runs from the conserved cysteine through the conserved F or W. Fields, in order: J gene, V gene, CDR3 protein.

j_gene: TRBJ1-1; v_gene: TRBV18; CDR3aa: CASSPWGGASATEAFF
j_gene: TRBJ2-2; v_gene: TRBV5-5; CDR3aa: CASTRQVPGLADTGELFF
j_gene: TRBJ2-1; v_gene: TRBV10-1; CDR3aa: CASRGNRGSEQFF
j_gene: TRBJ1-2; v_gene: TRBV2; CDR3aa: CASSKQDRGIYGYTF
j_gene: TRBJ1-1; v_gene: TRBV27; CDR3aa: CASSLGRGSSEAFF
j_gene: TRBJ1-5; v_gene: TRBV4-1; CDR3aa: CASSQETLRSNQPQHF
j_gene: TRBJ2-7; v_gene: TRBV2; CDR3aa: CASRDNSYEQYF
j_gene: TRBJ2-1; v_gene: TRBV10-3; CDR3aa: CAIRDPTGHNEQFF
j_gene: TRBJ1-2; v_gene: TRBV2; CDR3aa: CASSTGSNYGYTF
j_gene: TRBJ2-6; v_gene: TRBV19; CDR3aa: CASSIDRGIIANVLTF
j_gene: TRBJ2-2; v_gene: TRBV24-1; CDR3aa: CATSDTNTGELFF
j_gene: TRBJ2-7; v_gene: TRBV28; CDR3aa: CASSPPRQAPYEQYF
j_gene: TRBJ1-2; v_gene: TRBV5-4; CDR3aa: CASRIWTGGYGYTF
j_gene: TRBJ1-1; v_gene: TRBV11-2; CDR3aa: CASSKSDRLNTEAFF
j_gene: TRBJ2-5; v_gene: TRBV19; CDR3aa: CASSTTGVETQYF
j_gene: TRBJ2-1; v_gene: TRBV7-2; CDR3aa: CASSPLSLAGEQFF
j_gene: TRBJ2-7; v_gene: TRBV2; CDR3aa: CASREDREYEQYF
j_gene: TRBJ2-7; v_gene: TRBV11-1; CDR3aa: CASSSTGLAGDYEQYF
j_gene: TRBJ1-2; v_gene: TRBV27; CDR3aa: CRERASSSTF
j_gene: TRBJ1-2; v_gene: TRBV5-5; CDR3aa: CASSRDPGDYGYTF
j_gene: TRBJ1-2; v_gene: TRBV19; CDR3aa: CASSSFPAGNYGYTF
j_gene: TRBJ2-1; v_gene: TRBV19; CDR3aa: CASSRDPTGQGAYEQFF
j_gene: TRBJ1-6; v_gene: TRBV27; CDR3aa: CASSMTGKGSPLHF
j_gene: TRBJ1-4; v_gene: TRBV3-1/TRBV3-2; CDR3aa: CASSPPGQAGEKLFF
j_gene: TRBJ1-5; v_gene: TRBV7-6; CDR3aa: CASSVDGGVGQPQHF
j_gene: TRBJ2-5; v_gene: TRBV19; CDR3aa: CASSISGGQSGGKTQYF
j_gene: TRBJ1-2; v_gene: TRBV19; CDR3aa: CASRRGGTYGYTF
j_gene: TRBJ2-5; v_gene: TRBV10-1; CDR3aa: CASSTMTGGETQYF
j_gene: TRBJ2-1; v_gene: TRBV3-1/TRBV3-2; CDR3aa: CASSLPGQFYNEQFF
j_gene: TRBJ1-2; v_gene: TRBV7-8; CDR3aa: CASSSTANYGYTF
j_gene: TRBJ1-4; v_gene: TRBV30; CDR3aa: CAWSVRPGTGGVRRPDNEKLFF